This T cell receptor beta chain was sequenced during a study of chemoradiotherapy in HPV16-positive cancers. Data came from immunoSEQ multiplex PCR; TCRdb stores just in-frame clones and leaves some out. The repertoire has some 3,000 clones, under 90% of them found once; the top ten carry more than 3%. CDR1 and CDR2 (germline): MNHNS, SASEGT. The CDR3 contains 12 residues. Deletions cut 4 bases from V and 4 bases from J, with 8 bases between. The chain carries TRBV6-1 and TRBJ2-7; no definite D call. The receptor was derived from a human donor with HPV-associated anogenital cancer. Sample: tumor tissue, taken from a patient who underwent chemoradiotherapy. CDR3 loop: CASSAPGYEQYF. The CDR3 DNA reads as TGTGCCAGCAGTGCTCCCGGTTACGAGCAGTACTTC.